The T cell receptor (beta chain) under discussion was sequenced for a study of blood T cell repertoires in COVID-19. Trimming took 3 bases from V and 2 from J; bases not matched to a gene: 6. CDR1 is SGHVS, CDR2 FNYEAQ, per germline. The CDR3 has 16 residues. Here immunoSEQ multiplex PCR was the method, and the copy in TCRdb shows in-frame clones only, minus some. Found here are roughly 130,000 clones, 80% to 85% of them singletons; the top ten hold about an eighth. Sequencing was performed on peripheral blood. This sequence originates from a woman in her 30s who had recovered from COVID-19. The V gene is TRBV7-6, the J gene TRBJ2-5; 10 bases match TRBD2. In nucleotides, the CDR3 is TGTGCCAGCAGCTTGGCAGCGGGAGGGGGGCAAGAGACCCAGTACTTC. Translation: CASSLAAGGGQETQYF.